Each of the 20 T cell receptor beta chains below was sequenced from the same sample in a study of tumor-infiltrating lymphocytes in localized non-small cell lung cancer. Sequenced by immunoSEQ multiplex PCR; TCRdb stores in-frame clones only, minus some. This sample has tens of thousands of clones, with nearly 70% found just once. Material for sequencing was lung tumor tissue. The receptors shown here come from a human donor with non-small cell lung cancer.

The chain's CDR3 is CATSRQGAQIPDTQYF. CDR3 in DNA: TGTGCCACCAGCAGACAGGGGGCACAAATCCCAGATACGCAGTATTTT. The chain uses TRBV15 and TRBJ2-3; 8 bases align to TRBD1. Losses at the gene ends were 2 bases for V and 4 bases for J; bases not matched to a gene: 8. CDR1 is LNHNV, CDR2 YYDKDF, per germline (reference sequence). The CDR3 runs 16 residues.

The rearrangement uses TRBV9 and TRBJ2-7, with 11 nucleotides matching TRBD2. This CDR3 has 17 amino acids. The V segment lost 0 bases and the J segment 5 bases; nucleotides outside the gene matches: 10. Germline V gene sequence: CDR1 SGDLS, CDR2 YYNGEE. For the CDR3, the DNA is TGTGCCAGCAGCGTAGCTGGGCTAGCGGGAGGAAAGAACGAGCAGTACTTC. Protein sequence: CASSVAGLAGGKNEQYF.

The J gene is TRBJ1-4, the V gene TRBV9; a weak D match, TRBD1 (5 bases). Per germline, CDR1 SGDLS and CDR2 YYNGEE. The CDR3 covers 16 residues. V lost 0 bases and J 8 bases, leaving 17 bases between the germline ends. CDR3 sequence reads: CASSVGPPGRGEKLFF. CDR3 coding DNA: TGTGCCAGCAGCGTAGGGCCCCCCGGAAGGGGAGAAAAACTGTTTTTT.

This clone is large (0.1 to 1%). The rearrangement joins TRBV18 to TRBJ2-7; the D gene is possibly TRBD2 (6 bases). The CDR3 totals 13 residues. Trimming stripped 3 bases from V and 5 bases from J, with 11 bases between. The germline CDR1 and CDR2 sequences are KGHSH and LQKENI. CDR3 sequence: CASSPGGTDEQYF. CDR3 DNA sequence: TGTGCCAGCTCACCGGGAGGTACGGACGAGCAGTACTTC.

The chain couples TRBV5-8 to TRBJ1-4, with D possibly matching TRBD1 (5 bases). Looked up from germline, CDR1 is SGHTS and CDR2 is YDEGEE. The CDR3 is 14 amino acids. V was pared by 2 bases and J by 5 bases, with 10 bases between. The CDR3 nucleotides are TGTGCCAGCAGCTTAGGCCAGGGCAATGAAAAACTGTTTTTT. It specifies CASSLGQGNEKLFF.

This clone appeared once. The chain joins TRBV27 to TRBJ2-3, with TRBD2 matching 9 bases. Germline V CDR1 and CDR2: MNHEY, SMNVEV (reference sequence). The CDR3 consists of 14 residues. The J segment lost 3 bases and the V segment lost 5 bases, leaving 3 bases of the junction unmatched. This CDR3 reads CASSRSGRTDTQYF. The CDR3 DNA is TGTGCCAGCAGTCGAAGCGGGAGGACAGATACGCAGTATTTT.

The V call is TRBV29-1, the J call TRBJ2-5, with TRBD2 identical over 7 bases. The germline CDR1 and CDR2 sequences are SQVTM and ANQGSEA. The CDR3 spans 13 residues. The ends lost 4 bases at V and 7 bases at J; junction bases unmatched: 9. The CDR3 sequence: CSVVLAGRGTQYF. CDR3 nucleotide sequence: TGCAGCGTTGTACTAGCTGGGAGGGGGACCCAGTACTTC.

CDR3 bases: TGTGCCAGCAGCCCGGACTACCAATCCAATGAGCAGTTCTTC. Its protein is CASSPDYQSNEQFF. The genes are TRBV11-2 and TRBJ2-1; tentative D call: TRBD2 (6 bases). The CDR3 is made up of 14 amino acids. Germline CDR1 reads SGHAT; CDR2 reads FQNNGV. V lost 5 bases, J lost 6 bases, and 14 bases lay in between.

This CDR3 is CASSPVGQGSYEQYF. The DNA for the CDR3 is TGTGCCAGCAGTCCTGTGGGACAGGGATCCTACGAGCAGTACTTC. The chain combines TRBV28 with TRBJ2-7; the match to TRBD1 covers 9 bases. The CDR3 consists of 15 residues. CDR1 is MDHEN and CDR2 is SYDVKM in the germline V gene. V lost 5 bases and J lost 1; bases outside the gene matches: 6.

This chain connects TRBV11-2 to TRBJ2-7, with a tentative D call TRBD1 (8 bases). This CDR3 contains 17 residues. V lost 6 bases to trimming and J lost 1 base, with 22 bases between them. Germline V gene lookup returns CDR1 SGHAT and CDR2 FQNNGV. The CDR3 DNA sequence: TGTGCCAGCAGTTATAGGGGGGGGACAGGTCAATCCTACGAGCAGTACTTC. Its protein is CASSYRGGTGQSYEQYF.

This clone was seen a single time. The chain recombines TRBV18 with TRBJ2-5; no firm D call. V was pared by 3 bases and J by 2 bases, with 7 bases between. This CDR3 region has 13 residues. Germline V gives CDR1 KGHSH, CDR2 LQKENI. The CDR3 is CASSPRQQETQYF. In DNA, the CDR3 is TGTGCCAGCTCACCGCGCCAGCAAGAGACCCAGTACTTC.

This clone has just a few counts. This sequence joins TRBV9 and TRBJ2-7; 8 nucleotides agree with TRBD2. CDR3 length equals 15 residues. From germline, CDR1 is SGDLS and CDR2 YYNGEE. V dropped 4 bases and J dropped 2; count of bases not matched to a gene: 8. The CDR3 nucleotides are TGTGCCAGCAGCTCGGAGCGGGAGCTTACCTACGAGCAGTACTTC. Translated: CASSSERELTYEQYF.

The genes are TRBV7-3 and TRBJ2-2; 9 bases fit TRBD2. Trimming took 4 bases from V and 6 from J; bases not matched to a gene: 6. The CDR3 runs 15 residues. CDR1 and CDR2 from the germline V gene are SGHTA and FQGTGA. The CDR3 here is CASSSPSGIPGELFF. The CDR3 DNA reads TGTGCCAGCAGCTCTCCTAGCGGGATACCCGGGGAGCTGTTTTTT. Full variable domain (missing parts from reference TRBV7-3 and TRBJ2-2): GAGVSQTPSNKVTEKGKYVELRCDPISGHTALYWYRQSLGQGPEFLIYFQGTGAADDSGLPNDRFFAVRPEGSVSTLKIQRTERGDSAVYLCASSSPSGIPGELFFGEGSRLTVL.

CDR3 sequence: CASSLSDLGRSHEQYF. The CDR3 bases are TGTGCCAGCAGTTTATCGGATTTAGGGCGGAGCCACGAGCAGTACTTC. The chain uses TRBV27 and TRBJ2-7; D not certain. The CDR3 spans 16 residues. Germline-derived CDR1 and CDR2 are MNHEY and SMNVEV (reference sequence). The ends were cut back, 0 bases at V and 5 bases at J, with 17 bases in the middle.

This clone was observed once. This chain connects TRBV5-6 to TRBJ2-5, with 8 bases that match TRBD2. V lost 1 base to trimming and J lost 1 base; unmatched junction nucleotides: 6. CDR1 and CDR2 (germline): SGHDT, YYEEEE. The CDR3 has 16 residues. The chain's CDR3 is CASSLFAGGTQETQYF. The CDR3 DNA sequence: TGTGCCAGCAGCTTGTTTGCGGGAGGCACCCAAGAGACCCAGTACTTC.

V is TRBV5-1 and J is TRBJ2-5; 11 bases map to TRBD2. The CDR3 spans 17 residues. From germline, CDR1 is SGHRS and CDR2 YFSETQ. After removal of 5 bases from V and 1 base from J, the junction contained 10 bases not matched to a gene. DNA for the CDR3: TGCGCCAGCAGTTACTTATCTGGGACTAGCGGCCAAGAGACCCAGTACTTC. As protein: CASSYLSGTSGQETQYF.

This clone has only one observation. This chain joins TRBV2 and TRBJ2-5; 9 bases are a match to TRBD2. With 1 base clipped from V and 3 bases from J, the junction kept 6 bases outside the gene matches. This CDR3 comprises 16 residues. Germline lookup yields CDR1 SNHLY and CDR2 FYNNEI. CDR3 bases: TGTGCCAGCAGTGAAGTCCCGGCTAGCGGGAAAGAGACCCAGTACTTC. It yields the protein CASSEVPASGKETQYF.

This chain uses TRBV11-2 with TRBJ2-1; unclear D gene. The V end lost 4 bases, the J end lost 11 bases, and 9 bases lay between the germline ends. Germline loops: CDR1 SGHAT, CDR2 FQNNGV. CDR3 length equals 11 residues. DNA of the CDR3: TGTGCCAGCAGCTCAGATACCCAGCAGTTCTTC. Its translation: CASSSDTQQFF.

The gene calls are TRBV27 and TRBJ1-2; 10 bases align to TRBD1. The CDR3 has 15 amino acids. Trimming cost V 2 bases and J 6 bases; bases outside gene matches: 6. The V gene's germline CDR1 is MNHEY and CDR2 SMNVEV (reference sequence). The CDR3, as DNA: TGTGCCAGCAGTTTAGTGACAGGGGGCGCGGATGGCTACACCTTC. Translating gives CASSLVTGGADGYTF.

The chain recombines TRBV2 with TRBJ1-1; no firm D call. CDR3 length equals 13 residues. Germline CDR1 SNHLY, CDR2 FYNNEI. The germline V and J ends were trimmed by 5 bases and 1 base, with 8 bases remaining between them. The CDR3 sequence is CASSPRGNTEAFF. The CDR3 DNA sequence: TGTGCCAGCAGTCCTCGCGGGAACACTGAAGCTTTCTTT.